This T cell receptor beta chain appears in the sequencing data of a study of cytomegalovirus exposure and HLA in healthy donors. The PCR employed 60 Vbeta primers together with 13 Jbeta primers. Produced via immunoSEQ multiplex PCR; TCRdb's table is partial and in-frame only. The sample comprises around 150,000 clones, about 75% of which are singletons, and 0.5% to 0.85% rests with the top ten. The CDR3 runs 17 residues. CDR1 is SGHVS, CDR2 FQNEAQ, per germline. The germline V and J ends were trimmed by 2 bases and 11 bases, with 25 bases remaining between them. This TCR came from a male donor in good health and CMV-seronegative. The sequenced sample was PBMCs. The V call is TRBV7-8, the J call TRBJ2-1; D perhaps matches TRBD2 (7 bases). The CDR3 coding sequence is TGTGCCAGCAGCTTATCTGACGGGGGGCTTAGACAGGTTAAGCAGTTCTTC. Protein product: CASSLSDGGLRQVKQFF.